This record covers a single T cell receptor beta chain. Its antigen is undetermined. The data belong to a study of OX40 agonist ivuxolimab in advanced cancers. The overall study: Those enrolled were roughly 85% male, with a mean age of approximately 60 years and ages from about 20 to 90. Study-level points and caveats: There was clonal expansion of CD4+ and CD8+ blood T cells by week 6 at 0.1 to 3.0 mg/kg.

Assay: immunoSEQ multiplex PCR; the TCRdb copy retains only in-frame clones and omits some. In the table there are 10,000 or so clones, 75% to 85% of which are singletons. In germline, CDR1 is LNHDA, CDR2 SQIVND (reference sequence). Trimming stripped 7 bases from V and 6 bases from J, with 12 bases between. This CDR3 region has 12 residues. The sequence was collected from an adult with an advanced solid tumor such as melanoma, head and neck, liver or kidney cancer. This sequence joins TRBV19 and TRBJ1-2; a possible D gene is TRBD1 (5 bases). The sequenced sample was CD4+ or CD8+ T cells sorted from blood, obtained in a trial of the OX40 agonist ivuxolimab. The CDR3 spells CASTDGGDGYTF. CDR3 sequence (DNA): TGTGCCAGTACCGATGGGGGGGATGGCTACACCTTC.